This T cell receptor beta chain was sequenced during a study of preoperative IRX-2 immunotherapy in early breast cancer. The sample's treatment: preoperative locoregional IRX-2 cytokine immunotherapy. Preoperative locoregional IRX-2 cytokine immunotherapy was tested in the phase Ib source study. The assay was immunoSEQ multiplex PCR, and TCRdb's table has in-frame clones only and misses some. The sample includes around 35,000 clones, more than 90% of them seen just once. The sequence derives from a human donor with breast cancer. Sampling took place from a patient treated with IRX-2 immunotherapy.

The CDR3 bases are TGTGCCAGCAGTTTCTATTTGACACTGGATCAGCCCCAGCATTTT. Translated: CASSFYLTLDQPQHF. The chain employs TRBV28 and TRBJ1-5, with unresolved D. The CDR3 is 15 residues long. V lost 3 bases and J lost 5, with 14 bases in between. The germline CDR1 and CDR2 sequences are MDHEN and SYDVKM. The whole variable domain, filled in from reference TRBV28 and TRBJ1-5, reads DVKVTQSSRYLVKRTGEKVFLECVQDMDHENMFWYRQDPGLGLRLIYFSYDVKMKEKGDIPEGYSVSREKKERFSLILESASTNQTSMYLCASSFYLTLDQPQHFGDGTRLSIL.